This record looks at one T cell receptor (beta chain) sequence and its context. Its frequency places this clone as medium-sized (0.01 to 0.1%); no count is recorded. The antigen it recognizes is unknown. Sequencing ends 3 residues short of the CDR3 end; the germline J gene provides the rest. What this sample's treatment or condition label stands for: autologous CTL019 cells: CD19 CAR with 4-1BB and CD3 zeta domains. TCR zeta and 4-1BB costimulatory signaling domains were incorporated into the CD19 CAR. T cells for CTL019 manufacturing were collected from peripheral blood by leukapheresis. The DNeasy Blood and Tissue Kit was used to extract genomic DNA from pre-infusion T cells, peripheral blood, or sorted post-infusion T cells. The germline V gene yields KGHSH for CDR1 and LQKENI for CDR2. Trimming takes 3 bases off V and 6 bases off J; junction bases not matched to a gene: 7. The CDR3 measures 14 amino acids from cysteine to phenylalanine. Part of the CDR3 DNA is given, 33 bases translated from base 1.

The sample belongs to a study of TET2 disruption in CD19-targeted CAR T cells (dated by TCRdb to about 2018). Context from the whole study: No additional inclusion criteria were applied, and the number of samples was determined by the original clinical trial design and by sample availability.

On the study overall, not on this receptor specifically: Conclusions about the patient's CAR T cells rested on extensive analysis of a single subject.

Deep sequencing of the TCR beta chain was done using the immunoSEQ assay. Turning to the authors' computational methods: Only productive TCR beta rearrangements were used to calculate clonotype frequencies. The table comes from immuneACCESS by way of TCRdb, which keeps in-frame sequences with V and J called. Part of the clones is missing from these tables; in studies checked, under half for an unresolved V gene and the rest for unknown reasons. The V and J calls and the clone size are those of that table, but D and trimming were determined from the DNA. The sample table on file contains approximately 27,000 clones. The top ten constitute under 2.5% of the sample.

The TCR comes from a man between 65 and 85 years old with chronic lymphocytic leukemia. The sequencing used CD8- CAR+ T cells sorted from cultured blood T cells, collected for CD19 CAR T cell therapy. The cell subset or site label, read with the paper, signifies: CD8-negative CAR-positive T cells from the infusion product. Recombination linked TRBV18 to TRBJ2-5; TRBD2 lines up with 7 middle nucleotides. The CDR3 bases that were read are TGTGCCAGCTCACCCGTCGGACTAGGAAAGACC. It encodes CASSPVGLGKT. In full, the CDR3 reads CASSPVGLGKTQYF.